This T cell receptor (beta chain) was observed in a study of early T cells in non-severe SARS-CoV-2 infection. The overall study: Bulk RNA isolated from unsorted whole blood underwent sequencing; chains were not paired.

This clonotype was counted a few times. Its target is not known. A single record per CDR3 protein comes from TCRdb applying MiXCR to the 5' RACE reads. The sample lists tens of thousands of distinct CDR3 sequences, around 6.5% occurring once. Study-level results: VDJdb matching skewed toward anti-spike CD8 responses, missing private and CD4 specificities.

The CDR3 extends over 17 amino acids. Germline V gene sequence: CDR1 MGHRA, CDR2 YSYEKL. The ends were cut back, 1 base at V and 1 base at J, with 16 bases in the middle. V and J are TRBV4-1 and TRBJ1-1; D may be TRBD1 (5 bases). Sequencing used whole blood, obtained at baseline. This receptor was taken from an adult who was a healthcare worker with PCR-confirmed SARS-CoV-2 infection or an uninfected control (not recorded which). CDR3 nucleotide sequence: TGCGCCAGCAGCCAAGTGGGGAGGGGCGGGCCGAACACTGAAGCTTTCTTT. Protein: CASSQVGRGGPNTEAFF.